The 29 T cell receptor beta chains in this list originate from one sample, sequenced in a study of human T cells and chemical hapten exposure. As to time point: pre-sensitization, week 0. Treatment indicated: therapeutic diphenylcyclopropenone sensitization with weekly scalp DPC. Each CDR3 protein is one row after TCRdb ran MiXCR on the RACE reads. Of some 330,000 distinct CDR3 sequences detected, roughly 6% appear once; the ten largest clones hold approximately 8.2%. Material: whole blood, obtained in connection with sensitization to the hapten diphenylcyclopropenone (DPC). The receptors were gathered from a woman younger than 30 with alopecia areata. Some clones in this sample may be carry-over from other donors' samples.

In this sample, this clonotype turned up a few times. The CDR3 is CASSYKIGAIQYF. In nucleotides, the CDR3 is TGTGCCAGCAGTTACAAAATTGGGGCCATCCAGTACTTC. The chain joins TRBV6-5 to TRBJ2-5; a weak D match, TRBD1 (5 bases). The CDR3 sequence is 13 residues long. The ends were cut back, 2 bases at V and 10 bases at J, with 14 bases in the middle. Germline CDR1 and CDR2: MNHEY and SVGAGI.

This clonotype has at least ten counts. V gene TRBV28 combines with J gene TRBJ2-6, with D unresolved. This CDR3 has 21 residues. Trimming shortened V by 4 bases and J by 1 base, and 26 bases separated the two germline ends. Germline CDR1 is MDHEN and CDR2 is SYDVKM. Written as DNA, the CDR3 is TGTGCCAGCAGTTCCCCAGGAGCCCACGAAGTCGATAGTTCTGGGGCCAACGTCCTGACTTTC. Amino acid sequence: CASSSPGAHEVDSSGANVLTF.

This chain uses TRBV12-3 or TRBV12-4 with TRBJ2-3, with 7 bases matching TRBD2. J gave up 0 bases and V 6 bases, and 6 bases lay outside the gene matches. This CDR3 spans 15 amino acids. CDR3 amino acids: CASSKGLVSTDTQYF. CDR3 DNA sequence: TGTGCCAGCAGCAAAGGACTAGTCAGCACAGATACGCAGTATTTT.

This clonotype was counted between two and nine times. The chain combines TRBV9 with TRBJ2-1; TRBD2 matches 10 bases. Trimming took 0 bases from V and 10 from J; bases not matched to a gene: 4. CDR1 and CDR2 (germline): SGDLS, YYNGEE. The CDR3 covers 14 residues. As DNA, the CDR3 is TGTGCCAGCAGCGTAGATCCTAGCGGGGGCGAGCAGTTCTTC. Translation gives CASSVDPSGGEQFF.

This clonotype was seen repeatedly, ten times or more. The J gene is TRBJ2-5, the V gene TRBV29-1; 7 bases match TRBD2. V gave up 6 bases and J gave up 2 bases; unmatched junction bases: 9. Germline V gene data show CDR1 as SQVTM and CDR2 as ANQGSEA. The length of the CDR3 is 14 residues. CDR3: CSVAGTNAQETQYF. The CDR3 bases are TGCAGCGTCGCCGGGACTAACGCTCAAGAGACCCAGTACTTC.

This clonotype has just a few counts. The chain recombines TRBV12-3 or TRBV12-4 with TRBJ1-5, with D perhaps matching TRBD1 (5 bases). This CDR3 comprises 15 residues. Trimming removed 2 bases at V and 4 bases at J, with 12 bases between. Written as DNA, the CDR3 is TGTGCCAGCAGTTTAACACTACAGGTAAATCAGCCCCAGCATTTT. Its translation: CASSLTLQVNQPQHF.

This clonotype was observed at least ten times. The chain couples TRBV18 to TRBJ1-6; D uncertain. The germline V gene has CDR1 KGHSH and CDR2 LQKENI. V dropped 2 bases and J dropped 10 bases, with 12 bases sitting between them. The CDR3 runs to 14 residues. CDR3 DNA: TGTGCCAGCTCACCAGGCGTGGGAGGCTCACCCCTCCACTTT. Residues: CASSPGVGGSPLHF. The variable domain in full, with the rest retrieved from reference TRBV18 and TRBJ1-6, is NAGVMQNPRHLVRRRGQEARLRCSPMKGHSHVYWYRQLPEEGLKFMVYLQKENIIDESGMPKERFSAEFPKEGPSILRIQQVVRGDSAAYFCASSPGVGGSPLHFGNGTRLTVT.

This clonotype showed up just a few times. The gene calls are TRBV7-2 and TRBJ2-5; 7 bases match TRBD1. Germline V gives CDR1 SGHTA, CDR2 FQGNSA. The CDR3 has 17 amino acids. The V and J ends lost 1 base and 2 bases, in that order; junction bases with no gene match: 10. The CDR3 coding sequence is TGTGCCAGCAGCTTAGTCTTACGGGGACAGCCACAAGAGACCCAGTACTTC. Translated, it gives CASSLVLRGQPQETQYF.

This clonotype was seen only a few times. V usage is TRBV20-1 and J usage is TRBJ1-1; D unresolved. The CDR3 extends over 14 amino acids. Between the trimmed V and J ends, which lost 1 base and 4 bases, there was a span of 13 bases. CDR1 DFQATT and CDR2 SNEGSKA come from the germline V gene (reference sequence). CDR3 DNA sequence: TGCAGTGCTAGAGTTGACCCCTGGGCCACTGAAGCTTTCTTT. It yields the protein CSARVDPWATEAFF.

The chain is built from TRBV4-3 and TRBJ1-5; D remains unclear. CDR1 is LGHNA and CDR2 is YSLEER in the germline V gene. The V end was cut by 0 bases, the J end by 4 bases, with 13 bases between. The CDR3 loop spans 16 amino acids. The CDR3 nucleotides read TGCGCCAGCAGCCAAGATCGGCCGGGCGAGAATCAGCCCCAGCATTTT. Amino acid sequence: CASSQDRPGENQPQHF.

The table lists this clonotype with a few counts. The rearrangement uses TRBV2 and TRBJ1-3; D unclear. V was clipped by 0 bases and J by 4 bases, with 10 bases between them. The germline gives CDR1 SNHLY, CDR2 FYNNEI. The CDR3 has 15 residues. This CDR3 reads CASSEAKTTGNTIYF. CDR3 sequence (DNA): TGTGCCAGCAGTGAAGCGAAGACTACAGGAAACACCATATATTTT.

The chain recombines TRBV6-6 with TRBJ1-2, with 7 bases lining up with TRBD1. The J segment lost 7 bases and the V segment lost 6 bases, leaving 5 bases of the junction unmatched. CDR3 length: 12 residues. CDR1 is MNHNY, CDR2 SVGAGI, per germline (reference sequence). CDR3 in DNA: TGTGCCAGCAGCATCGACAGGGCTGGCTACACCTTC. Translating it yields CASSIDRAGYTF.

In its sample, this clonotype was seen many times. V is TRBV6-2 or TRBV6-3 and J is TRBJ1-5, with TRBD1 identical over 9 bases. With V trimmed by 6 bases and J by 5 bases, 8 bases remained unmatched. Per germline, CDR1 MNHEY and CDR2 SVGEGT. This CDR3 comprises 15 residues. This CDR3 reads CASRGDDRGDQPQHF. As DNA, the CDR3 is TGTGCCAGCAGAGGAGACGACAGGGGGGATCAGCCCCAGCATTTT.

This clonotype was recorded many times. The CDR3 DNA reads as TGTGCCACCCCAGGGTCCCAGACAGGAGTATACGAGCAGTACTTC. Translated: CATPGSQTGVYEQYF. This sequence joins TRBV10-3 and TRBJ2-7, with D maybe TRBD1 (6 bases). The ends were cut back, 10 bases at V and 4 bases at J, with 23 bases in the middle. The CDR3 extends over 15 amino acids. From germline, CDR1 is ENHRY and CDR2 SYGVKD.

DNA of the CDR3: TGTGCCAGCAGCCAGGGACAGGGGGGCAGGGTCACTGAAGCTTTCTTT. Residues: CASSQGQGGRVTEAFF. The chain carries TRBV27 and TRBJ1-1, with 11 bases fitting TRBD1. CDR3 size: 16 residues. Germline loops: CDR1 MNHEY, CDR2 SMNVEV (reference sequence). V dropped 6 bases and J dropped 4; count of bases not matched to a gene: 10.

This clonotype showed up just a few times. The CDR3 protein is CASSIGQGAQGANVLTF. CDR3 DNA sequence: TGTGCCAGCAGTATTGGACAGGGGGCGCAAGGGGCCAACGTCCTGACTTTC. The chain carries TRBV2 and TRBJ2-6; 11 bases map to TRBD1. The CDR3 totals 17 residues. Germline loops: CDR1 SNHLY, CDR2 FYNNEI. V was clipped by 5 bases and J by 4 bases; unmatched bases: 7. Based on the CDR3 plus reference TRBV2 and TRBJ2-6, the full variable domain is EPEVTQTPSHQVTQMGQEVILRCVPISNHLYFYWYRQILGQKVEFLVSFYNNEISEKSEIFDDQFSVERPDGSNFTLKIRSTKLEDSAMYFCASSIGQGAQGANVLTFGAGSRLTVL.

The sample holds a few counts of this clonotype. V usage is TRBV6-2 or TRBV6-3 and J usage is TRBJ1-2, with TRBD1 matching over 7 bases. This CDR3 is 16 amino acids long. Trimming took 6 bases from V and 4 from J; bases not matched to a gene: 14. Per the germline V gene, CDR1 is MNHEY and CDR2 is SVGEGT. The CDR3 bases are TGTGCCAGCAGCCAAGAGCCCGGGACAGACATCTATGGCTACACCTTC. Protein product: CASSQEPGTDIYGYTF.

The chain joins TRBV28 to TRBJ2-5; 7 positions agree with TRBD2. The CDR3 extends over 19 amino acids. Trimming took 3 bases from V and 3 from J; bases not matched to a gene: 19. The V gene's germline CDR1 is MDHEN and CDR2 SYDVKM. CDR3 protein: CASSFFRYSFGLAEETQYF. In DNA, the CDR3 is TGTGCCAGCAGTTTTTTTCGTTATTCTTTCGGGCTAGCGGAAGAGACCCAGTACTTC.

At least ten counts were recorded for this clonotype. This rearrangement joins TRBV11-1 to TRBJ2-3; TRBD1 agrees at 7 bases. CDR3 length equals 14 residues. J lost 4 bases, V lost 7 bases, and 8 bases had no gene match. The germline V gene encodes CDR1 SGHAT and CDR2 FQDESV (reference sequence). The CDR3 is CASNLKGAADTQYF. CDR3 nucleotide sequence: TGTGCCAGCAACCTAAAGGGGGCCGCAGATACGCAGTATTTT. Using reference TRBV11-1 and TRBJ2-3 for the parts outside the CDR3, the full variable domain is EAEVAQSPRYKITEKSQAVAFWCDPISGHATLYWYRQILGQGPELLVQFQDESVVDDSQLPKDRFSAERLKGVDSTLKIQPAELGDSAMYLCASNLKGAADTQYFGPGTRLTVL.

The V call is TRBV4-2, the J call TRBJ1-4; D gene unclear. Trimming pared 0 bases from V and 0 bases from J, leaving 17 bases between. Germline CDR1 and CDR2: LGHNA and YNFKEQ. This CDR3 is built from 19 residues. In DNA, the CDR3 is TGTGCCAGCAGCCAAGATCAGCTCAGAGGTGCGGCAACTAATGAAAAACTGTTTTTT. Amino acid sequence: CASSQDQLRGAATNEKLFF.

This clonotype was counted only a few times. The rearrangement joins TRBV7-6 to TRBJ2-1, with 14 bases lining up with TRBD2. After removal of 4 bases from V and 0 bases from J, the junction contained 5 bases not matched to a gene. Germline lookup yields CDR1 SGHVS and CDR2 FNYEAQ. This CDR3 is built from 18 residues. The DNA for the CDR3 is TGTGCCAGCAGCTCTGGGACTAGCGGGGGACCCTCCTACAATGAGCAGTTCTTC. This codes for CASSSGTSGGPSYNEQFF.

This clonotype was observed at least ten times. The V and J genes are TRBV13 and TRBJ2-3, with 7 positions matching TRBD2. CDR3 length: 18 residues. The J segment lost 5 bases and the V segment lost 5 bases, leaving 19 bases of the junction unmatched. CDR1 is PRHDT, CDR2 FYEKMQ, per germline (reference sequence). The CDR3 sequence is CASSIRRTRGAIGDTQYF. CDR3 bases: TGTGCCAGCAGCATACGGCGGACTAGAGGGGCGATTGGAGATACGCAGTATTTT.

This clonotype was picked up many times. The genes are TRBV18 and TRBJ1-4; D gene ambiguous. The V and J ends lost 4 bases and 0 bases respectively, with 12 bases between them. There are 16 residues in the CDR3. CDR1 KGHSH and CDR2 LQKENI come from the germline V gene. CDR3 nucleotide sequence: TGTGCCAGCTCACTTCGAGGAGCAACAACTAATGAAAAACTGTTTTTT. This gives the protein CASSLRGATTNEKLFF.

This clonotype was counted ten times or more. The chain carries TRBV6-2 or TRBV6-3 and TRBJ2-1, with 7 bases matching TRBD1. Trimming cost V 2 bases and J 0 bases; bases outside gene matches: 1. The CDR3 extends over 15 amino acids. Looked up from germline, CDR1 is MNHEY and CDR2 is SVGEGT. CDR3 sequence: CASSYAGGSYNEQFF. The CDR3 nucleotides read TGTGCCAGCAGTTACGCAGGGGGCTCCTACAATGAGCAGTTCTTC.

This clonotype occurred many times. The chain uses TRBV7-8 and TRBJ1-5; unclear D gene. The CDR3 is 16 residues long. The germline CDR1 and CDR2 sequences are SGHVS and FQNEAQ. The V and J ends lost 4 bases and 4 bases respectively, with 17 bases between them. CDR3 DNA sequence: TGTGCCAGCAGCTCCAGGACGGCCGTCGGGAATCAGCCCCAGCATTTT. This encodes CASSSRTAVGNQPQHF. Full variable domain (rest looked up from reference TRBV7-8 and TRBJ1-5): GAGVSQSPRYKVAKRGQDVALRCDPISGHVSLFWYQQALGQGPEFLTYFQNEAQLDKSGLPSDRFFAERPEGSVSTLKIQRTQQEDSAVYLCASSSRTAVGNQPQHFGDGTRLSIL.

This clonotype occurred many times. This chain joins TRBV20-1 and TRBJ2-1, with TRBD2 identical over 8 bases. Trimming removed 0 bases from V and 2 bases from J; junction bases left unmatched: 6. The germline CDR1 and CDR2 sequences are DFQATT and SNEGSKA (reference sequence). There are 16 residues in the CDR3. The CDR3 nucleotides read TGCAGTGCTAGAGACCGGGGGGGGCCTACCTACAATGAGCAGTTCTTC. Translating gives CSARDRGGPTYNEQFF.

This clonotype was detected only a few times. The chain employs TRBV5-1 and TRBJ2-1; TRBD1 matches 11 bases. Trimming removed 4 bases from V and 2 bases from J; junction bases left unmatched: 5. Germline V gene sequence: CDR1 SGHRS, CDR2 YFSETQ. CDR3 length: 16 amino acids. Here the CDR3 reads CASSPGTGGAYNEQFF. The CDR3 DNA reads as TGCGCCAGCAGCCCAGGGACAGGGGGTGCCTACAATGAGCAGTTCTTC.

The chain joins TRBV6-5 to TRBJ1-4, with TRBD1 matching over 10 bases. After removal of 6 bases from V and 7 bases from J, the junction contained 5 bases not matched to a gene. Germline V lookup: CDR1 MNHEY, CDR2 SVGAGI. This CDR3 has 14 residues. The CDR3 bases are TGTGCCAGCAGGATCGGGACAGGGGCTGAAAAACTGTTTTTT. Translation: CASRIGTGAEKLFF.

The chain employs TRBV28 and TRBJ2-3; tentatively, D is TRBD2 (5 bases). The germline CDR1 and CDR2 sequences are MDHEN and SYDVKM. This CDR3 is built from 11 residues. The ends were cut back, 3 bases at V and 8 bases at J, with 6 bases in the middle. The CDR3 coding sequence is TGTGCCAGCAGTTTCCGGGGTACGCAGTATTTT. It is translated as CASSFRGTQYF. Supplemented by reference TRBV28 and TRBJ2-3, the full variable domain reads DVKVTQSSRYLVKRTGEKVFLECVQDMDHENMFWYRQDPGLGLRLIYFSYDVKMKEKGDIPEGYSVSREKKERFSLILESASTNQTSMYLCASSFRGTQYFGPGTRLTVL.